This T cell receptor beta chain was obtained from a study of blood T cell repertoires in COVID-19. The overall study: The origin of the acute and convalescent COVID-19 samples was the United States, Italy and Spain. Nucleic acid was either cDNA or gDNA, and it came from T cells, B-cell-depleted T cells, or PBMCs.

Source study methods: It was from reference gene primer amplification that nucleated cell counts were estimated. Assay: immunoSEQ multiplex PCR; the TCRdb copy retains only in-frame clones and omits some. The V and J calls and the clone size are those of that table, but D and trimming were determined from the DNA. The data hold about 80,000 clones, with around 88% observed a single time. What was sequenced was peripheral blood. The TCR was taken from a woman older than 75 with acute or convalescent COVID-19.

The CDR3 spells CASSLVGQNTGELFF. The CDR3 coding sequence is TGTGCCAGCAGCTTAGTTGGGCAGAACACCGGGGAGCTGTTTTTT. The gene calls are TRBV11-2 and TRBJ2-2; D not resolved. The CDR3 extends over 15 amino acids. V was pared by 1 base and J by 1 base, with 7 bases between. The germline gives CDR1 SGHAT, CDR2 FQNNGV.